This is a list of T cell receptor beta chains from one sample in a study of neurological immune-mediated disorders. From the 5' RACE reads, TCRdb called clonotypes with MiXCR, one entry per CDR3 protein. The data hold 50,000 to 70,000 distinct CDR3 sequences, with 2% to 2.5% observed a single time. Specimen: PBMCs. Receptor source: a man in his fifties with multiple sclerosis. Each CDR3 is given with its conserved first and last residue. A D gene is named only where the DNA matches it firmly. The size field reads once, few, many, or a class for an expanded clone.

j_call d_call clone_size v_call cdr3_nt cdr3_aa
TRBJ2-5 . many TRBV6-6 TGTGCCAGCAGTTACTCCAAAGAGACCCAGTACTTC CASSYSKETQYF
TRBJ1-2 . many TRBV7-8 TGTGCCAGCAGCTTCCCCGGGTGGCCTCGCGGCTACACCTTC CASSFPGWPRGYTF
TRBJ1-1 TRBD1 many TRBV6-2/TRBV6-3 TGTGCCAGCAGTTTGGGACAGGGGCCGACTGAAGCTTTCTTT CASSLGQGPTEAFF
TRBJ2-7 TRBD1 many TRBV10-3 TGTGCCATCAGTAGTGACAGGGTCTCCTACGAGCAGTACTTC CAISSDRVSYEQYF
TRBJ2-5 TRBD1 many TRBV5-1 TGCGCCAGCAGCTTGGGTGGGACAGGGGGAGAGACCCAGTACTTC CASSLGGTGGETQYF
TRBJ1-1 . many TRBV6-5 TGTGCCAGCACCACGGTGCAGGGACTGCCCTCTGAAGCTTTCTTT CASTTVQGLPSEAFF
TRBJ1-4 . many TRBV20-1 TGCAGTGCTAGAGATGGTGGGGGACCTACTAATGAAAAACTGTTTTTT CSARDGGGPTNEKLFF
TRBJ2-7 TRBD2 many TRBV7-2 TGTGCCAGCAGCTTTGGGGAGGGAGCCGTCTACGAGCAGTACTTC CASSFGEGAVYEQYF
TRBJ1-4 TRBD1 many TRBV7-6 TGTGCCAGCAGGCCGGGACAGGGGGCGGTTCCTGAAAAACTGTTTTTT CASRPGQGAVPEKLFF
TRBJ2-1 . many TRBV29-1 TGCAGCGTTGAAGATCGGGCAGGATACAGCTCCTACAATGAGCAGTTCTTC CSVEDRAGYSSYNEQFF
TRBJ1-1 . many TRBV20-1 TGCAGTGCTTGCAAACCCGGACGGCATGAAGCTTTCTTT CSACKPGRHEAFF
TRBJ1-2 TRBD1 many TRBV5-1 TGCGCCAGCAGCTCGGGACAGGGACATGGCTACACCTTC CASSSGQGHGYTF
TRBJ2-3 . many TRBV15 TGTGCCACCAGCAGAGTACGGGAAGATACGCAGTATTTT CATSRVREDTQYF
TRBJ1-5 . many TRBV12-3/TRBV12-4 TGTGCCAGCAGCGGGGGGTACGATCAGCCCCAGCATTTT CASSGGYDQPQHF
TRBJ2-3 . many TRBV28 TGTGCCACCCGTCGCGACACAGATACGCAGTATTTT CATRRDTDTQYF
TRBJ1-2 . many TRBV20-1 TGCAGTGCTAGAGCCATACAGGCGTCCCCAGGTGGCTACACCTTC CSARAIQASPGGYTF
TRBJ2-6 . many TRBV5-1 TGCGCCAGCAGGGTCGGCCGCTCTGGGGCCAACGTCCTGACTTTC CASRVGRSGANVLTF
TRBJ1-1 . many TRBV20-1 TGCAGTGCTAGAGACCCCCGGGGGGGAAGTGAAGCTTTCTTT CSARDPRGGSEAFF
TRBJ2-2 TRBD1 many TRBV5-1 TGCGCCAGCAGCCTAAACGGACAGGGCACCGGGGAGCTGTTTTTT CASSLNGQGTGELFF
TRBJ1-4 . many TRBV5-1 TGCGCCAGCAGCTTGACAGGGCCTAAGGGTGAAAAACTGTTTTTT CASSLTGPKGEKLFF
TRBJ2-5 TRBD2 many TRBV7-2 TGTGCCAGCAGCTCGCGGGGGTGGGAGACCCAGTACTTC CASSSRGWETQYF
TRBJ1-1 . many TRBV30 TGTGCCTGGAGGGAGAACACTGAAGCTTTCTTT CAWRENTEAFF
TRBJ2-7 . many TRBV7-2 TGTGCCAGCAGTATCTTACAGGGCCCCTACGAGCAGTACTTC CASSILQGPYEQYF
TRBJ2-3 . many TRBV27 TGTGCCACAAACGAATCTCCGGGCCCTAGCACAGATACGCAGTATTTT CATNESPGPSTDTQYF
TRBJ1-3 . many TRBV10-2 TGCGCCAGCAGAGAGACAGCTGACTCTGGAAACACCATATATTTT CASRETADSGNTIYF
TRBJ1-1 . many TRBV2 TGTGCCAGCCTACAGGCGAGGCGCACTGAAGCTTTCTTT CASLQARRTEAFF